This T cell receptor (beta chain) derives from a study of identical twins. Study findings and constraints: Because invariant MAIT and iNKT cells could be present, zero-insertion analyses could be partly confounded. Shared out-of-frame alpha sequences (those common to twins) showed excess low generation probability.

V shed 6 bases, J shed 5 bases, and the junction held 8 bases outside the gene matches. Germline V gene lookup returns CDR1 SNHLY and CDR2 FYNNEI. CDR3 length: 14 amino acids. As regards this clonotype: Its cognate antigen is unknown.

TCRdb independently ran MiXCR on the 5' RACE reads; one entry per CDR3 protein. The sample consists of about 190,000 distinct CDR3 sequences, 15% to 20% of them appearing once. This sample also belongs to another study, concerning T cells expressing NK-cell markers. This second study notes: The study sequenced eight donors, seven HCMV-seropositive and one seronegative. Sorting was restricted to alpha-beta TCR T cells by an anti-gamma-delta TCR antibody in several experiments.

The chain joins TRBV2 to TRBJ2-7, with TRBD2 identical over 9 bases. The material sequenced was CD8+ T cells sorted from blood. This clonotype was obtained from a woman younger than 35 in good health. Here the CDR3 reads CASRDSGGHNEQYF. The CDR3 DNA is TGTGCCAGCAGGGACAGCGGGGGGCACAACGAGCAGTACTTC.